This TCR beta chain was identified during a study of T-cell memory formation after mild COVID-19. MiXCR, run by TCRdb on the 5' RACE reads, gives a single entry per CDR3 protein. Of 250,000 to 300,000 distinct CDR3 sequences listed, 15% to 20% were seen once; the top ten hold 20% to 25%. Germline-derived CDR1 and CDR2 are SNHLY and FYNNEI. The CDR3 is 11 residues long. V shed 1 base and J shed 12 bases, with 7 bases lying between them. The sequence derives from a man aged 18 to 30 who had mild COVID-19 (a few samples of this study predate the infection). Cell type and time point are not known. The sample taken for sequencing was PBMCs or a T cell subset sorted from them (not recorded which). V usage is TRBV2 and J usage is TRBJ2-1; D gene uncertain. This CDR3 is CASSEVSRQFF. DNA for the CDR3: TGTGCCAGCAGTGAAGTATCCAGGCAGTTCTTC.